The present T cell receptor beta chain was sequenced within a study of a mutant IDH1 vaccine in newly diagnosed glioma. Germline CDR1 and CDR2: SGHRS and YFSETQ. This CDR3 contains 13 residues. V shed 0 bases and J shed 8 bases, with 9 bases lying between them. Only in-frame clones appear in the TCRdb table, and some are missing; sequencing was by immunoSEQ multiplex PCR. The repertoire holds some 80,000 clones, with 75% to 90% as singletons. Time point in this sample: week 23, last vaccination. Vaccinated patients received 300 ug of mutant IDH1 20-mer peptide per dose, with topical imiquimod. Worth noting for this clone: Its antigen is not identified.

Sequenced material: PBMCs, taken from a glioma patient whose treatment included an IDH1 peptide vaccine. The clonotype was recovered from a woman between 45 and 65 years old with glioma. The chain carries TRBV5-1 and TRBJ2-1, with a weak D call TRBD2 (6 bases). The chain's CDR3 is CASSLGPGDEQFF. The CDR3 region has the DNA TGCGCCAGCAGCTTGGGGCCGGGGGATGAGCAGTTCTTC. The whole variable domain, filled in from reference TRBV5-1 and TRBJ2-1, reads KAGVTQTPRYLIKTRGQQVTLSCSPISGHRSVSWYQQTPGQGLQFLFEYFSETQRNKGNFPGRFSGRQFSNSRSEMNVSTLELGDSALYLCASSLGPGDEQFFGPGTRLTVL.